This TCR beta chain was recovered during a study of shared clonotypes between healthy human individuals. Study conclusions and caveats: Sampling used blood alone; tissue repertoires probably differ.

This clone has more than one count but fewer than ten. Its antigen remains unidentified. Using immunoSEQ multiplex PCR, the repertoire was profiled, and TCRdb retains in-frame clones only, with some absent. The profile covers 1.6 million or so clones, with roughly 97% appearing a single time and roughly 1.2% taken by the ten largest. With 6 bases removed from V and 4 bases from J, the gap between germline ends came to 13 bases. The CDR3 is 13 residues long. The V gene's germline CDR1 is WSHSY and CDR2 SAAADI. Sequencing was carried out using naive CD4+ T cells sorted from blood. Subset defined: CD45RA+ positively selected. This chain connects TRBV10-2 to TRBJ2-7, with D maybe TRBD1 (5 bases). This TCR was recovered from a man younger than 45 in good health. The CDR3 spells CASSRDRDYEQYF. The CDR3 region has the DNA TGCGCCAGCAGCAGGGATAGGGATTACGAGCAGTACTTC.